This T cell receptor (beta chain) was obtained from a study of cytomegalovirus exposure and HLA in healthy donors. Across the study: The approximately 120 validation repertoires were reported in a later analysis to have been generated on the same platform as the roughly 680 first-cohort repertoires.

Broader study findings: A few of the chains that were CMV-associated were confirmed in vitro to be specific for CMV antigens. TCR beta chains numbering some 160 were designated cytomegalovirus-associated.

As concerns this clone: Antigen unknown.

Clones were sequenced by immunoSEQ multiplex PCR, and TCRdb holds only the in-frame ones, with some missing. Of some 130,000 clones in the sample, around 85% were seen once. This CDR3 has 13 amino acids. The V segment lost 5 bases and the J segment 7 bases; nucleotides outside the gene matches: 5. CDR1 is SGHNT, CDR2 YENEEA, per germline. The sample was PBMCs. This sequence joins TRBV11-3 and TRBJ2-1, with 7 bases matching TRBD2. This receptor was obtained from a young man in good health and CMV-seronegative. CDR3 residues: CASSNRTRNEQFF. The CDR3, as DNA: TGTGCCAGCAGCAACCGGACTAGAAATGAGCAGTTCTTC.